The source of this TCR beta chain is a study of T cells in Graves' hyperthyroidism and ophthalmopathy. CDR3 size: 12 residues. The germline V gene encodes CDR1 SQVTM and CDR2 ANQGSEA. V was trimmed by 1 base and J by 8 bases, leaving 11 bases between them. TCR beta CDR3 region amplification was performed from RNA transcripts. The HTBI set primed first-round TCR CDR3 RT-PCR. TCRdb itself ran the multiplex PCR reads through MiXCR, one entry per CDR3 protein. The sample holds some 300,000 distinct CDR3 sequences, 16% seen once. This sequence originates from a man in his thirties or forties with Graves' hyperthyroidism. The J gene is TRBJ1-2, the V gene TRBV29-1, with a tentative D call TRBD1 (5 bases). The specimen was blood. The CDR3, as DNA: TGCAGCGTTGAAGGACCGGGGCTCGGCTACACCTTC. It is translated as CSVEGPGLGYTF.